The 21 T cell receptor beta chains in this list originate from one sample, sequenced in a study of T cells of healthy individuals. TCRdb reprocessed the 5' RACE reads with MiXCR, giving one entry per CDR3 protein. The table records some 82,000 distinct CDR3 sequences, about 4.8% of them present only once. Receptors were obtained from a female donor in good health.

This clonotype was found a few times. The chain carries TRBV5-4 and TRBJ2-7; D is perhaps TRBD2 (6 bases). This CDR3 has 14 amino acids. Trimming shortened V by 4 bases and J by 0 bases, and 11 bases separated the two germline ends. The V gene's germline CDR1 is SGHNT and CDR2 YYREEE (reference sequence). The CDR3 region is CASSPTRSSYEQYF. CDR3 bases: TGTGCCAGCAGCCCGACTAGAAGCTCCTACGAGCAGTACTTC.

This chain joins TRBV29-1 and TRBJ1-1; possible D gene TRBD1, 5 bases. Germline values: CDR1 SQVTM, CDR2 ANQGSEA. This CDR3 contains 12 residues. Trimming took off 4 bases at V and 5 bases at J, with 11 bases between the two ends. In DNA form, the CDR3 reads TGCAGCGTTGGGGGGGTTCGGACTGAAGCTTTCTTT. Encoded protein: CSVGGVRTEAFF. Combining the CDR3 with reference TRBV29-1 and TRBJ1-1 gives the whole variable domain SAVISQKPSRDICQRGTSLTIQCQVDSQVTMMFWYRQQPGQSLTLIATANQGSEATYESGFVIDKFPISRPNLTFSTLTVSNMSPEDSSIYLCSVGGVRTEAFFGQGTRLTVV.

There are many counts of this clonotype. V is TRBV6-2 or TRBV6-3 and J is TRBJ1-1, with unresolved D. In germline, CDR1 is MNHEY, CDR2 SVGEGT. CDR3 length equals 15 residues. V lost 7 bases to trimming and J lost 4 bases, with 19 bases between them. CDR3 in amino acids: CASTLGYTAPTEAFF. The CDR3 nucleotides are TGTGCCAGCACCCTGGGCTACACTGCACCCACTGAAGCTTTCTTT.

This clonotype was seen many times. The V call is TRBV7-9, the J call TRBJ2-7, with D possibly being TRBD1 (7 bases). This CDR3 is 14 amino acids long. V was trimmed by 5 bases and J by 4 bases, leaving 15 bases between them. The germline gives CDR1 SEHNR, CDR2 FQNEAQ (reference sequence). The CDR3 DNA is TGTGCCAGCAGCCACCCGACAGGGAGGTACGAGCAGTACTTC. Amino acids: CASSHPTGRYEQYF.

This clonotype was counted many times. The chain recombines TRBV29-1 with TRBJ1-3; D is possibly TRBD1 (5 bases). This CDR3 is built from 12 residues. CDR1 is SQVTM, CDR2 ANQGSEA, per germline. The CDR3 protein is CGAAGSGNTIYF. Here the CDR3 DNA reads TGCGGGGCCGCGGGCTCCGGAAACACCATATATTTT.

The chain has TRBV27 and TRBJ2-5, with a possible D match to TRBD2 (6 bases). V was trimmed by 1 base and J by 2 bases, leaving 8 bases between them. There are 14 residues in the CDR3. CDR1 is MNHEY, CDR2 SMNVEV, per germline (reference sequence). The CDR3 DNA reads TGTGCCAGCAGTTTATTGGGGGGACAAGAGACCCAGTACTTC. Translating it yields CASSLLGGQETQYF.

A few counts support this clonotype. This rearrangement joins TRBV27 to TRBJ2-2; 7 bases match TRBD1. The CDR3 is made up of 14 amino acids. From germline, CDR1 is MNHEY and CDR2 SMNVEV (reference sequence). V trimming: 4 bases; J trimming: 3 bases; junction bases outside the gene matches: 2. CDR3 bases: TGTGCCAGCAGTTCGACAGGGCACACCGGGGAGCTGTTTTTT. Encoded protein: CASSSTGHTGELFF.

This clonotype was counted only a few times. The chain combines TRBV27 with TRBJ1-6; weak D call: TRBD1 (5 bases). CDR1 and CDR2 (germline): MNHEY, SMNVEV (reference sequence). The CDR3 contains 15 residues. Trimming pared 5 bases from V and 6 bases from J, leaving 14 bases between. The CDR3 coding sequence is TGTGCCAGCAGTCCCCGGGTTCAGGGTAATTCACCCCTCCACTTT. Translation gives CASSPRVQGNSPLHF.

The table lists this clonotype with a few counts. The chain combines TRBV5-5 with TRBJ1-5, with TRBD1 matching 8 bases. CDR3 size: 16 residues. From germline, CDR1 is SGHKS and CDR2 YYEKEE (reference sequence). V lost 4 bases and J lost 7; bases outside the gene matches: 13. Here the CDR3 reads CASSGQGVDSGQPQHF. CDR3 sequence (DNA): TGTGCCAGCAGCGGACAGGGCGTGGATTCCGGCCAGCCCCAGCATTTT.

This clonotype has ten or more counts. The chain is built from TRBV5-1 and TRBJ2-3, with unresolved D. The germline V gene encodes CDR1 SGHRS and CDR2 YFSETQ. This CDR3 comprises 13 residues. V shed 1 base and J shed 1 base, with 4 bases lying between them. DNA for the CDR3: TGCGCCAGCAGCTTGAGCGGCACAGATACGCAGTATTTT. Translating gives CASSLSGTDTQYF.

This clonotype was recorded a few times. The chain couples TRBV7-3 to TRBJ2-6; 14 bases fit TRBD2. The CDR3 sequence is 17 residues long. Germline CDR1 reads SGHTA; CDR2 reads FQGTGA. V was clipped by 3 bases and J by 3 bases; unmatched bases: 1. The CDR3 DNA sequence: TGTGCCAGCAGCTTTGGGACTAGCGGGAGTGGGGCCAACGTCCTGACTTTC. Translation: CASSFGTSGSGANVLTF.

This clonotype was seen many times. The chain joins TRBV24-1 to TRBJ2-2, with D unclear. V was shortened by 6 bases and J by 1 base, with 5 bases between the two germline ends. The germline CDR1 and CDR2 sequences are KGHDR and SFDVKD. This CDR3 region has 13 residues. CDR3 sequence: CATSSGNTGELFF. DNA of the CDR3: TGTGCCACCAGTTCAGGGAACACCGGGGAGCTGTTTTTT.

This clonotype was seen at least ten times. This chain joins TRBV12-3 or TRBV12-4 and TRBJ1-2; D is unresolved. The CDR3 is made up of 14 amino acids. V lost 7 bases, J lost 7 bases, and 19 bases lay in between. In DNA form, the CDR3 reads TGTGCCAGCACTCGTTTGGATGGGATTGGTGGCTACACCTTC. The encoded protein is CASTRLDGIGGYTF.

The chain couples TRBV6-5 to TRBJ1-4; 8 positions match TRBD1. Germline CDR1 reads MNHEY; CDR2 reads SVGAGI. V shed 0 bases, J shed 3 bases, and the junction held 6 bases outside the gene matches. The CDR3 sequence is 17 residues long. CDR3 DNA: TGTGCCAGCAGTTACTCCGGGACAGGATTCTCTAATGAAAAACTGTTTTTT. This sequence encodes CASSYSGTGFSNEKLFF.

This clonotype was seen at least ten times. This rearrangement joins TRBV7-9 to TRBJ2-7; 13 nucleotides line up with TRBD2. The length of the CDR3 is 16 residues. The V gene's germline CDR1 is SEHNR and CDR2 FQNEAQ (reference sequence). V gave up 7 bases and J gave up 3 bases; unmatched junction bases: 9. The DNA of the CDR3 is TGTGCCAGCACCAAGGGGGGGACTAGCGGGATCTACGAGCAGTACTTC. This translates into CASTKGGTSGIYEQYF.

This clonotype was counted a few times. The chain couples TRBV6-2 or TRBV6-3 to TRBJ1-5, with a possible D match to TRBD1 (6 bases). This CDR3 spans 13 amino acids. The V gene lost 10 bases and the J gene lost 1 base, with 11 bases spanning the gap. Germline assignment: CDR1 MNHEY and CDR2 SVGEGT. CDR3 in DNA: TGTGCCACCAACAGGGACAGCAATCAGCCCCAGCATTTT. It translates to CATNRDSNQPQHF.

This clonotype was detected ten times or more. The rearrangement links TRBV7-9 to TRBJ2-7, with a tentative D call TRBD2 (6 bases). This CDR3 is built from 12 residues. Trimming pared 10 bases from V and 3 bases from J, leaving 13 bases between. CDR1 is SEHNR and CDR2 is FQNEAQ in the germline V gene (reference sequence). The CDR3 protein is CATGLSSYEQYF. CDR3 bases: TGTGCCACCGGACTATCCAGCTACGAGCAGTACTTC.

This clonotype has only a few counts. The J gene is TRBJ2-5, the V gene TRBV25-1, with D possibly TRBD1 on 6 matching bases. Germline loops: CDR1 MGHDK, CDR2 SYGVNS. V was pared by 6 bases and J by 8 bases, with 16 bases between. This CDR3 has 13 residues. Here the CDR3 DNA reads TGTGCCAGCAGCCGGGACATAGAGGAAACCCAGTACTTC. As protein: CASSRDIEETQYF. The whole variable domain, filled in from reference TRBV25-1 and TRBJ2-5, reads EADIYQTPRYLVIGTGKKITLECSQTMGHDKMYWYQQDPGMELHLIHYSYGVNSTEKGDLSSESTVSRIRTEHFPLTLESARPSHTSQYLCASSRDIEETQYFGPGTRLLVL.

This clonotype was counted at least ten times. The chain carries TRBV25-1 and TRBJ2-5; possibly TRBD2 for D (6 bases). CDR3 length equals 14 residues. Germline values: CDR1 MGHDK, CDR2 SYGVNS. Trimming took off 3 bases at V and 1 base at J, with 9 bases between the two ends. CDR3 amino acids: CASSDFGGQETQYF. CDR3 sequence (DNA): TGTGCCAGCAGTGATTTCGGGGGCCAAGAGACCCAGTACTTC. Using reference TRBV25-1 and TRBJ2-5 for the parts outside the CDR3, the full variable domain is EADIYQTPRYLVIGTGKKITLECSQTMGHDKMYWYQQDPGMELHLIHYSYGVNSTEKGDLSSESTVSRIRTEHFPLTLESARPSHTSQYLCASSDFGGQETQYFGPGTRLLVL.

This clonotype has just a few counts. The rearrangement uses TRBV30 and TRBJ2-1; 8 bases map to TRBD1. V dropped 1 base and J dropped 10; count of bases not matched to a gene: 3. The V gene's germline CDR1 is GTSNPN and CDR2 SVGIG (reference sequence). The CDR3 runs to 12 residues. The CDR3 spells CAWSGQGREQFF. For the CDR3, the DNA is TGTGCCTGGAGTGGACAGGGGAGGGAGCAGTTCTTC.

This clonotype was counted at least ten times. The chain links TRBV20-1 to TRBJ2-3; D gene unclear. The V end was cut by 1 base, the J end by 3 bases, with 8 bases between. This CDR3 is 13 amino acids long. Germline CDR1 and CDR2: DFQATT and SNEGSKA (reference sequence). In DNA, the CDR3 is TGCAGTGCTAGAGTGAGCGAGACAGATACGCAGTATTTT. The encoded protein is CSARVSETDTQYF.